The sequence of this TCR beta chain was determined in a study of blood T cell repertoires in COVID-19. The CDR3 totals 13 residues. Trimming took off 1 base at V and 4 bases at J, with 7 bases between the two ends. In germline, CDR1 is SGHTA, CDR2 FQGNSA. Cohorts were determined from participant-reported clinical history. Only in-frame clones appear in the TCRdb table, and some are missing; sequencing was by immunoSEQ multiplex PCR. The table lists 220,000 or so clones, 84% of them singletons. This sequence was found in a woman aged 40 to 50 who had recovered from COVID-19. This rearrangement joins TRBV7-2 to TRBJ1-2; D not resolved. Sequencing was done on a sample of PBMCs or T cells enriched from blood (not recorded which). The DNA for the CDR3 is TGTGCCAGCAGCTTAGTTGGCAGCTATGGCTACACCTTC. Protein: CASSLVGSYGYTF. Looking up the rest from reference TRBV7-2 and TRBJ1-2 gives the full variable domain: GAGVSQSPSNKVTEKGKDVELRCDPISGHTALYWYRQSLGQGLEFLIYFQGNSAPDKSGLPSDRFSAERTGGSVSTLTIQRTQQEDSAVYLCASSLVGSYGYTFGSGTRLTVV.